The present entry profiles one T cell receptor beta chain with its context. These data originate in a study of PD-L1 blockade in urothelial cancer. V shed 2 bases and J 3 bases; nucleotides not matched to a gene: 7. Germline lookup yields CDR1 SGHAT and CDR2 FQNNGV. The length of the CDR3 is 16 residues. Profiling relied on immunoSEQ multiplex PCR, and the TCRdb table lists in-frame clones only, not all of them. The sample lists about 80,000 clones, about 90% occurring once. The chain employs TRBV11-2 and TRBJ2-3, with 8 bases fitting TRBD2. The source was PBMCs, collected around atezolizumab (anti-PD-L1) treatment. This TCR derives from a woman aged 70-85 years with urothelial cancer. The CDR3 here is CASSLSLTSGTDTQYF. The DNA for the CDR3 is TGTGCCAGCAGCTTAAGTCTCACTAGCGGTACAGATACGCAGTATTTT.